This T cell receptor (beta chain) was identified during a study of siplizumab effects on memory and regulatory T cells. Profiled with immunoSEQ multiplex PCR; TCRdb holds only in-frame clones, not every one. The repertoire holds 99,000 or so clones, with 85% to 95% as singletons. Study results and caveats: Whether the proliferating Tregs (from siplizumab cultures) were suppressive was not confirmed. The average Treg-derived proportion among mappable alloreactive CD4+ clones was 65% to 80% with siplizumab versus roughly 30% in controls. Siplizumab significantly decreased alloreactive sequences from unstimulated CD4+ memory cells.

Regarding this clone: Its specificity is unknown.

This CDR3 region has 15 residues. In germline, CDR1 is WNHNN, CDR2 SYGVQD (reference sequence). V was clipped by 4 bases and J by 7 bases, with 17 bases between them. The V gene is TRBV10-1, the J gene TRBJ1-5; D possibly corresponds to TRBD1 (5 bases). The clonotype was recovered from a human donor in good health. The sequenced sample consisted of non-Treg CD4+ T cells sorted from blood. CDR3 nucleotide sequence: TGCGCCAGCAGTGGTTTAACAGCTGGGGGACAGCCCCAGCATTTT. Translated: CASSGLTAGGQPQHF.